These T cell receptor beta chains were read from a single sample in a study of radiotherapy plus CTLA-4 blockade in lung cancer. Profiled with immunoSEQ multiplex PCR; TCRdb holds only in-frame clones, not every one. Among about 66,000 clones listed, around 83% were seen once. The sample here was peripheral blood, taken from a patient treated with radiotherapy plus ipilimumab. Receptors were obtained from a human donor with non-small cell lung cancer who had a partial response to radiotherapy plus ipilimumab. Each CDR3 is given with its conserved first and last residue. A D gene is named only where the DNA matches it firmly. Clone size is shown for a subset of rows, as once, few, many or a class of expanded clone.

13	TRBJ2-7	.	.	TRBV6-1	CASSGQVDYEQYF	TGTGCCAGCAGTGGACAGGTAGACTACGAGCAGTACTTC
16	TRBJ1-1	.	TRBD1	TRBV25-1	CASSESQGPGDTEAFF	TGTGCCAGCAGTGAATCACAGGGGCCCGGGGACACTGAAGCTTTCTTT
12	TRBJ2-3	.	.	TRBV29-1	CSVDSIMDTQYF	TGCAGCGTCGACAGCATCATGGATACGCAGTATTTT
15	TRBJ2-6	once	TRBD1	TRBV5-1	CATAQGAAGANVLTF	TGCGCCACCGCCCAGGGGGCTGCTGGGGCCAACGTCCTGACTTTC
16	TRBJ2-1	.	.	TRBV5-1	CASSLAAGSTRSEQFF	TGCGCCAGCAGCTTGGCCGCCGGGAGTACTAGAAGTGAGCAGTTCTTC
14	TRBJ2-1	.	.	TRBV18	CASSPDNTGNEQFF	TGTGCCAGCTCTCCCGACAATACCGGCAATGAGCAGTTCTTC
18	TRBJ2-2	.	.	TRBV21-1	CASSKGPSARPNTGELFF	TGTGCCAGCAGCAAAGGCCCTAGCGCGAGACCGAACACCGGGGAGCTGTTTTTT
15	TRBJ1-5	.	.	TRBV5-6	CASSLTRAGNQPQHF	TGTGCCAGCAGCTTGACAAGGGCGGGAAATCAGCCCCAGCATTTT
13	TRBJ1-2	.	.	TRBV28	CASSLTANYGYTF	TGTGCCAGCAGCTTGACAGCTAACTATGGCTACACCTTC
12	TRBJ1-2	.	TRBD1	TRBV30	CASRTGADGYTF	TGTGCCTCTCGGACAGGGGCGGATGGCTACACCTTC
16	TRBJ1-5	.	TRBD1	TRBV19	CASRQGKRYSNQPQHF	TGTGCCAGTAGACAGGGGAAAAGGTATAGCAATCAGCCCCAGCATTTT
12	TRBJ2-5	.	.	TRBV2	CASRPQAETQYF	TGTGCCAGCCGACCCCAGGCGGAGACCCAGTACTTC
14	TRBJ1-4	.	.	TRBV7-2	CASSPSATNEKLFF	TGTGCCAGCAGCCCAAGCGCAACTAATGAAAAACTGTTTTTT
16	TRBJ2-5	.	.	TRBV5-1	CASSLDRAPGEETQYF	TGCGCCAGCAGCTTGGATCGGGCGCCCGGGGAAGAGACCCAGTACTTC
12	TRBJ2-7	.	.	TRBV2	CASSSRVGEQYF	TGTGCCAGCAGTAGCAGGGTCGGCGAGCAGTACTTC
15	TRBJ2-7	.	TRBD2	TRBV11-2	CASSQTGTSVYEQYF	TGTGCCAGCAGCCAAACCGGGACTAGCGTCTACGAGCAGTACTTC
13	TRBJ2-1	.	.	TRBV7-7	CASSYLESGEQFF	TGTGCCAGCAGCTACTTAGAGTCTGGTGAGCAGTTCTTC
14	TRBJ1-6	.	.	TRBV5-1	CASSSTAYNSPLHF	TGCGCCAGCAGCTCGACAGCGTATAATTCACCCCTCCACTTT
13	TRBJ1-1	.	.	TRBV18	CASSATLDTEAFF	TGTGCCAGCTCAGCGACTCTGGACACTGAAGCTTTCTTT
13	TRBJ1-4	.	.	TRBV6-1	CASSWQDQEKLFF	TGTGCCAGCAGTTGGCAGGATCAGGAAAAACTGTTTTTT
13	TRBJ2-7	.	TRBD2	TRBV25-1	CASSLLAAYEQYF	TGTGCCAGCAGCCTACTAGCGGCCTACGAGCAGTACTTC
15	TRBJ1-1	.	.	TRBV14	CASSQDLGGWTEAFF	TGTGCCAGCAGCCAAGATTTAGGGGGTTGGACTGAAGCTTTCTTT